This TCR beta chain was sequenced during a study of blood T cell repertoires in COVID-19. Overall study context: Specimens from acute and convalescent COVID-19 originated in the United States, Italy and Spain. PBMCs, B-cell-depleted T cells, or T cells provided the cDNA or gDNA that made up the material.

This CDR3 contains 13 residues. The germline V gene encodes CDR1 LGHNA and CDR2 YNFKEQ. The V and J ends lost 5 bases and 9 bases, in that order; junction bases with no gene match: 7. Authors' analysis steps: Estimation of nucleated cell counts was performed using reference gene primer amplification. Sequencing was performed with immunoSEQ multiplex PCR; in TCRdb, only in-frame clones are kept and a portion is missing. Clonal size and the V and J genes are those of that table, whereas D and trimming came from the DNA. Among fewer than 300,000 clones listed, 82% were seen once. Material: peripheral blood. This TCR came from a woman aged 18-29 years with acute or convalescent COVID-19. This chain links TRBV4-2 with TRBJ2-7; 10 bases are a match to TRBD2. CDR3 DNA sequence: TGTGCCAGCAGCTCTCAGCGGGAGGGGGTGCAGTACTTC. Its protein is CASSSQREGVQYF.